These 20 T cell receptor beta chains were all obtained from the same sample, sequenced in a study of T cells in Graves' hyperthyroidism and ophthalmopathy. It was RNA transcripts that yielded the amplified TCR beta CDR3 regions. The study used the HTBI primer set for a first-round RT-PCR of the TCR CDR3. MiXCR, applied by TCRdb to the multiplex PCR reads, yields one record per CDR3 protein. The table lists 250,000 or so distinct CDR3 sequences, 14% to 15% of them singletons. Sequencing was performed on blood. The origin of the receptors is a woman aged 40 to 49 with Graves' hyperthyroidism that later progressed to Graves' ophthalmopathy.

There are many counts of this clonotype. The rearrangement links TRBV4-1 to TRBJ1-1; D gene ambiguous. V dropped 1 base and J dropped 3 bases, with 12 bases sitting between them. CDR3 length equals 15 residues. In germline, CDR1 is MGHRA, CDR2 YSYEKL. CDR3 bases: TGCGCCAGCAGCCAAGCTGCCGGTGGGGACACTGAAGCTTTCTTT. This codes for CASSQAAGGDTEAFF.

The sample holds many counts of this clonotype. The chain carries TRBV27 and TRBJ2-7, with D perhaps assigned TRBD1 or TRBD2 (5 bases each). The CDR3 is 14 residues long. Germline CDR1 reads MNHEY; CDR2 reads SMNVEV (reference sequence). Trimming removed 8 bases from V and 2 bases from J, with 16 bases in between. DNA for the CDR3: TGTGCCAGCCTTAACCGGGACGGAACCTACGAGCAGTACTTC. Translated: CASLNRDGTYEQYF.

This clonotype has at least ten counts. V and J are TRBV20-1 and TRBJ1-4; 7 positions agree with TRBD1. The germline CDR1 and CDR2 sequences are DFQATT and SNEGSKA (reference sequence). Unmatched junction bases numbered 8, after V lost 1 base and J lost 0 bases. The CDR3 covers 17 residues. The DNA of the CDR3 is TGCAGTGCTAGAGTCCGGCCAGGGGGGACAACTAATGAAAAACTGTTTTTT. Amino acids: CSARVRPGGTTNEKLFF.

This clonotype was seen repeatedly, ten times or more. The J gene is TRBJ2-7, the V gene TRBV11-2; D perhaps matches TRBD1 (5 bases). This CDR3 contains 14 residues. The V end lost 1 base, the J end lost 0 bases, and 7 bases lay between the germline ends. Germline V gives CDR1 SGHAT, CDR2 FQNNGV. The CDR3 DNA is TGTGCCAGCAGCTTAGGACAGATCTCCTACGAGCAGTACTTC. Its translation is CASSLGQISYEQYF. Full variable domain (remainder filled in from reference TRBV11-2 and TRBJ2-7): EAGVAQSPRYKIIEKRQSVAFWCNPISGHATLYWYQQILGQGPKLLIQFQNNGVVDDSQLPKDRFSAERLKGVDSTLKIQPAKLEDSAVYLCASSLGQISYEQYFGPGTRLTVT.

A note on this clonotype: At one of its ends the junction is not consistent with the germline gene, which may arise from a read error. This rearrangement joins TRBV7-9 to TRBJ2-3; D tentatively reads TRBD1 or TRBD2 (5 bases each). Per the germline V gene, CDR1 is SEHNR and CDR2 is FQNEAQ (reference sequence). The CDR3 covers 15 residues. This chain's CDR3 is CASSSENPSTGTQYF. CDR3 coding DNA: TGTGCCAGCAGCTCGGAGAACCCTAGCACAGGTACGCAGTATTTT.

The sample holds a few counts of this clonotype. V and J are TRBV9 and TRBJ1-4; 7 bases fit TRBD1. Germline CDR1 is SGDLS and CDR2 is YYNGEE. The CDR3 is 15 amino acids. With 0 bases clipped from V and 8 bases from J, the junction kept 7 bases outside the gene matches. The DNA of the CDR3 is TGTGCCAGCAGCGTAGGACAGGGAGTATCGGAAAAACTGTTTTTT. Protein: CASSVGQGVSEKLFF.

The chain combines TRBV12-3 or TRBV12-4 with TRBJ1-1, with 9 positions matching TRBD1. J was trimmed by 3 bases and V by 7 bases; bases with no gene match: 6. CDR3 length equals 14 residues. CDR3 protein: CASILQGADTEAFF. DNA for the CDR3: TGTGCCAGCATCCTACAGGGGGCGGACACTGAAGCTTTCTTT.

The table lists this clonotype with many counts. The V and J genes are TRBV30 and TRBJ2-5; tentatively, D is TRBD1 (5 bases). CDR1 and CDR2 from the germline V gene are GTSNPN and SVGIG (reference sequence). The V gene lost 3 bases and the J gene lost 4 bases, with 12 bases spanning the gap. The length of the CDR3 is 13 residues. CDR3 loop: CAWSRQTRETQYF. The CDR3 region has the DNA TGTGCCTGGAGCCGACAGACAAGAGAGACCCAGTACTTC. Full variable domain (missing parts from reference TRBV30 and TRBJ2-5): SQTIHQWPATLVQPVGSPLSLECTVEGTSNPNLYWYRQAAGRGLQLLFYSVGIGQISSEVPQNLSASRPQDRQFILSSKKLLLSDSGFYLCAWSRQTRETQYFGPGTRLLVL.

This clonotype has at least ten counts. The chain joins TRBV6-1 to TRBJ2-7, with D unresolved. CDR1 and CDR2 from the germline V gene are MNHNS and SASEGT. The CDR3 is 15 residues long. V lost 6 bases, J lost 5 bases, and 20 bases lay in between. Here the CDR3 reads CASRNIGGKGHEQYF. CDR3 bases: TGTGCCAGCAGGAACATCGGTGGTAAGGGCCACGAGCAGTACTTC.

This clonotype was counted ten times or more. The CDR3 loop is CASSLLGLADNEQFF. As DNA, the CDR3 is TGTGCCAGCAGTTTATTGGGACTAGCGGACAATGAGCAGTTCTTC. The chain couples TRBV28 to TRBJ2-1; 11 bases are a match to TRBD2. V dropped 1 base and J dropped 5; count of bases not matched to a gene: 1. CDR1 is MDHEN and CDR2 is SYDVKM in the germline V gene. This CDR3 has 15 amino acids.

In its sample, this clonotype was seen many times. V gene TRBV6-1 combines with J gene TRBJ1-1; D not certain. From germline, CDR1 is MNHNS and CDR2 SASEGT. The V end lost 8 bases, the J end lost 0 bases, and 10 bases lay between the germline ends. The CDR3 runs to 13 residues. The CDR3 loop reads CASVRGLNTEAFF. The DNA of the CDR3 is TGTGCCAGCGTACGAGGGCTGAACACTGAAGCTTTCTTT.

This clonotype was detected many times. V usage is TRBV7-9 and J usage is TRBJ2-3; perhaps TRBD2 as D (6 bases). Germline loops: CDR1 SEHNR, CDR2 FQNEAQ (reference sequence). Trimming pared 0 bases from V and 4 bases from J, leaving 20 bases between. The CDR3 covers 18 residues. CDR3 sequence (DNA): TGTGCCAGCAGCTTAGCGTTGCTGCGGGACGCTAGCGCAGATACGCAGTATTTT. It specifies CASSLALLRDASADTQYF. The variable domain in full, completed from reference TRBV7-9 and TRBJ2-3, reads DTGVSQNPRHKITKRGQNVTFRCDPISEHNRLYWYRQTLGQGPEFLTYFQNEAQLEKSRLLSDRFSAERPKGSFSTLEIQRTEQGDSAMYLCASSLALLRDASADTQYFGPGTRLTVL.

This clonotype was detected ten times or more. The J gene is TRBJ1-6, the V gene TRBV20-1; 8 nucleotides agree with TRBD1. The CDR3 spans 13 residues. Germline lookup yields CDR1 DFQATT and CDR2 SNEGSKA (reference sequence). Trimming removed 6 bases from V and 9 bases from J; junction bases left unmatched: 7. The CDR3 protein is CSAPTGGFSPLHF. The CDR3 bases are TGCAGTGCCCCAACAGGGGGGTTTTCACCCCTCCACTTT.

This clonotype was counted at least ten times. The V and J genes are TRBV11-2 and TRBJ2-4, with D unresolved. Trimming left V 7 bases short and J 0 bases short, with 16 bases between. The germline CDR1 and CDR2 sequences are SGHAT and FQNNGV. The CDR3 covers 16 residues. The CDR3 region has the DNA TGTGCCAGCACCCGAAGGCAGGTCCCAGCCAAAAACATTCAGTACTTC. Translated, it gives CASTRRQVPAKNIQYF.

The sample holds a few counts of this clonotype. This chain links TRBV7-9 with TRBJ2-1, with TRBD1 matching 8 bases. V lost 5 bases, J lost 2 bases, and 11 bases stayed unmatched. The CDR3 is 17 amino acids. Per germline, CDR1 SEHNR and CDR2 FQNEAQ (reference sequence). CDR3 DNA: TGTGCCAGCAGCCGAACCCGACAGGGGCTAACCTACAATGAGCAGTTCTTC. Amino acid sequence: CASSRTRQGLTYNEQFF.

This clonotype was observed many times. The chain has TRBV13 and TRBJ2-1; possibly TRBD2 for D (7 bases). The CDR3 has 17 residues. V shed 3 bases and J shed 5 bases, with 20 bases lying between them. Germline CDR1 and CDR2: PRHDT and FYEKMQ (reference sequence). The chain's CDR3 is CASSLVWGRESNNEQFF. The CDR3 DNA follows: TGTGCCAGCAGCTTGGTTTGGGGGCGGGAGTCTAACAATGAGCAGTTCTTC.

In its sample, this clonotype was seen many times. The CDR3 is CASAGGTGYYGYTF. The CDR3 DNA reads as TGTGCCAGCGCGGGTGGGACCGGTTACTATGGCTACACCTTC. The V call is TRBV19, the J call TRBJ1-2; D may be TRBD1 (5 bases). Germline CDR1 and CDR2: LNHDA and SQIVND (reference sequence). V gave up 9 bases and J gave up 3 bases, with 17 bases separating them. The CDR3 loop spans 14 amino acids.

This clonotype was recorded at least ten times. The rearrangement links TRBV7-9 to TRBJ1-1, with D unclear. Trimming removed 0 bases at V and 1 base at J, with 6 bases between. CDR1 and CDR2 (germline): SEHNR, FQNEAQ (reference sequence). The CDR3 covers 14 residues. The CDR3 DNA sequence: TGTGCCAGCAGCTTAGCGAACCGGAACACTGAAGCTTTCTTT. This gives the protein CASSLANRNTEAFF.

The table lists this clonotype with many counts. The CDR3 spells CASRRQMDQPQHF. CDR3 in DNA: TGTGCCAGCAGGAGACAGATGGATCAGCCCCAGCATTTT. This chain uses TRBV27 with TRBJ1-5, with a weak D call TRBD1 (5 bases). CDR3 length: 13 amino acids. Germline assignment: CDR1 MNHEY and CDR2 SMNVEV (reference sequence). V was cut by 6 bases and J by 5 bases, with 11 bases left in between.

This clonotype occurred many times. The chain recombines TRBV27 with TRBJ2-7; D is undetermined. Trimming pared 6 bases from V and 6 bases from J, leaving 9 bases between. Germline V gene lookup returns CDR1 MNHEY and CDR2 SMNVEV (reference sequence). The CDR3 is 11 residues long. CDR3 sequence: CASSSLGEQYF. The CDR3 DNA follows: TGTGCCAGCAGCTCTCTAGGCGAGCAGTACTTC.